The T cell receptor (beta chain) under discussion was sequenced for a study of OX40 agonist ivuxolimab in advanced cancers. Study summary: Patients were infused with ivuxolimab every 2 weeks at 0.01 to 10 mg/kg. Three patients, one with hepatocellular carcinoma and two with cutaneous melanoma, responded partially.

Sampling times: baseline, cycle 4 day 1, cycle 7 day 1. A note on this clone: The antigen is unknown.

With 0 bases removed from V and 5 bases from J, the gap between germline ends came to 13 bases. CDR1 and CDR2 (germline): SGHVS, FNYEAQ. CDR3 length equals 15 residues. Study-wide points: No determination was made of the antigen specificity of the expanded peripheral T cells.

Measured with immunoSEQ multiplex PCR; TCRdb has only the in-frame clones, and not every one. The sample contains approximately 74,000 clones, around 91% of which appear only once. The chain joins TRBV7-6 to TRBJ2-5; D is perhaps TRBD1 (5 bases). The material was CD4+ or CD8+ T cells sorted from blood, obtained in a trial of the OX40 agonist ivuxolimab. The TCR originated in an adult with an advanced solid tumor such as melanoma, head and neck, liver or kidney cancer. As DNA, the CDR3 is TGTGCCAGCAGCTTAGCGAATAGGGGTAGGGAGACCCAGTACTTC. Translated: CASSLANRGRETQYF.